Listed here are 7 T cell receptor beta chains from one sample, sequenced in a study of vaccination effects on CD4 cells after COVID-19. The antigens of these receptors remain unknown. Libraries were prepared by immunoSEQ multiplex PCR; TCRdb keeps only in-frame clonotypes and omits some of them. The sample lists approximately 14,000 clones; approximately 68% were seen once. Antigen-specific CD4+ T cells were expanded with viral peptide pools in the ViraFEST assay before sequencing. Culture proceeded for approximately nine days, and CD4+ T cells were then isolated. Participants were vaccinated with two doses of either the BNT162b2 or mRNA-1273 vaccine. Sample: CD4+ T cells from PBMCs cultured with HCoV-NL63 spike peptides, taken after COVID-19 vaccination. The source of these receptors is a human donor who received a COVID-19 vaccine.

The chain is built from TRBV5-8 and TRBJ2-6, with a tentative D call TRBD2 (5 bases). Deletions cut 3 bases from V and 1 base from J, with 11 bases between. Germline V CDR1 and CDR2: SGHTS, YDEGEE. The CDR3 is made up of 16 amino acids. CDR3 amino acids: CASSSGGGSGANVLTF. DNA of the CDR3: TGTGCCAGCAGCTCGGGCGGAGGATCTGGGGCCAACGTCCTGACTTTC.

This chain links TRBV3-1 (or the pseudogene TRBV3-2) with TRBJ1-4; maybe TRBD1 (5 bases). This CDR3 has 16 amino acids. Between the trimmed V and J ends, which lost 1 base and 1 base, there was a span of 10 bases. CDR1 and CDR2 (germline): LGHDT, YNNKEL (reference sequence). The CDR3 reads CASSQGLGGTNEKLFF. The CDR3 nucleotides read TGTGCCAGCAGCCAAGGTCTTGGGGGAACTAATGAAAAACTGTTTTTT.

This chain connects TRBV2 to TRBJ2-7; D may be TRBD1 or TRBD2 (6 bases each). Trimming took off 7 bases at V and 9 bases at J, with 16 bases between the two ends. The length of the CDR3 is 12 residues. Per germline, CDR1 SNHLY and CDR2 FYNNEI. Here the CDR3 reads CASTLGGGWQYF. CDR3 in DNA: TGTGCCAGCACTCTAGGAGGGGGATGGCAGTACTTC.

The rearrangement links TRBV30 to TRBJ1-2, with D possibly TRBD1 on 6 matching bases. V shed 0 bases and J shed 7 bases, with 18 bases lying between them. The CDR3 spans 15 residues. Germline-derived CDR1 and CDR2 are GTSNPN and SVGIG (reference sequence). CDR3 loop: CAWSVRRPGARGYTF. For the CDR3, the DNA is TGTGCCTGGAGTGTACGCCGCCCGGGGGCACGTGGCTACACCTTC.

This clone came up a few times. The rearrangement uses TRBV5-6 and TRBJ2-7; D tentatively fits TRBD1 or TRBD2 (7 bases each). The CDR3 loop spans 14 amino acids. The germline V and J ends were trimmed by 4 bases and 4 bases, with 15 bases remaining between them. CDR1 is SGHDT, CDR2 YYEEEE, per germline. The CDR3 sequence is CASSEQGGRYEQYF. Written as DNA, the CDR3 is TGTGCCAGCAGCGAGCAGGGGGGGAGGTACGAGCAGTACTTC.

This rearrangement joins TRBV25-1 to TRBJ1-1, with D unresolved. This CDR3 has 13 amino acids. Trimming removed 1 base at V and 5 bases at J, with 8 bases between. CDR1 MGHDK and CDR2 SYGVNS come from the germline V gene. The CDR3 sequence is CASSEFGRTEAFF. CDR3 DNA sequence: TGTGCCAGCAGTGAATTCGGCAGAACTGAAGCTTTCTTT.

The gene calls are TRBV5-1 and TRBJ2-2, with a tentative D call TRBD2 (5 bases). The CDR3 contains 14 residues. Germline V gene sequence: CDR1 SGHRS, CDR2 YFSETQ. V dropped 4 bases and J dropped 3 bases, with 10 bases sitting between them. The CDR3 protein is CASSTADYTGELFF. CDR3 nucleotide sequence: TGCGCCAGCAGCACAGCGGATTACACCGGGGAGCTGTTTTTT.